This TCR beta chain was sequenced in a study of T cell responses to AZD1222 COVID-19 vaccine. The study's findings and limits: Donors skewed white British and female; clonal diversity was possibly underestimated. Mapped onto spike, vaccine-associated CD4 TCRs spanned it and were dominant at 160-218 and 743-854. There were repertoire samples only from the period after the peak T cell response. At study baseline, merely a handful of AZD1222 recipients were seropositive.

Per germline, CDR1 MNHNY and CDR2 SVGAGI (reference sequence). This CDR3 comprises 13 residues. Trimming shortened V by 4 bases and J by 0 bases, and 6 bases separated the two germline ends. Clones were sequenced by immunoSEQ multiplex PCR, and TCRdb holds only the in-frame ones, with some missing. The table records some 280,000 clones, 90% to 95% of them present only once. On this clone: What it recognizes is unknown.

This sample comprised peripheral blood, obtained 28 days after the second AZD1222 dose. This chain uses TRBV6-6 with TRBJ1-2; tentatively, D is TRBD1 (5 bases). The sequence was obtained from an adult who received the AZD1222 COVID-19 vaccine. The DNA for the CDR3 is TGTGCCAGCAGTTCAGGGTCTAACTATGGCTACACCTTC. Encoded protein: CASSSGSNYGYTF.